This TCR beta chain was sequenced for a study of T cell repertoires in cytomegalovirus infection. The wider study: It was the public TCR beta signatures that indicated both CMV infection and matching HLA type. Study observations and caveats: CMV-specific HLA-C-restricted TCR beta clonotypes dominated the ex vivo response.

A single record per CDR3 protein comes from TCRdb applying MiXCR to the reads. The sample yields under 200,000 distinct CDR3 sequences, about a tenth seen once. J lost 3 bases, V lost 3 bases, and 5 bases had no gene match. The CDR3 contains 14 residues. From germline, CDR1 is MDHEN and CDR2 SYDVKM. Concerning this clonotype: No antigen is known for it.

The rearrangement joins TRBV28 to TRBJ2-7; the match to TRBD1 covers 7 bases. This receptor was taken from a human donor in good health (CMV status not recorded). Some clones in this sample may be carry-over from other donors' samples. Sequencing input: PBMCs. CDR3 region: CASSFFAGGYEQYF. The CDR3 DNA reads TGTGCCAGCAGTTTTTTCGCAGGGGGCTACGAGCAGTACTTC.